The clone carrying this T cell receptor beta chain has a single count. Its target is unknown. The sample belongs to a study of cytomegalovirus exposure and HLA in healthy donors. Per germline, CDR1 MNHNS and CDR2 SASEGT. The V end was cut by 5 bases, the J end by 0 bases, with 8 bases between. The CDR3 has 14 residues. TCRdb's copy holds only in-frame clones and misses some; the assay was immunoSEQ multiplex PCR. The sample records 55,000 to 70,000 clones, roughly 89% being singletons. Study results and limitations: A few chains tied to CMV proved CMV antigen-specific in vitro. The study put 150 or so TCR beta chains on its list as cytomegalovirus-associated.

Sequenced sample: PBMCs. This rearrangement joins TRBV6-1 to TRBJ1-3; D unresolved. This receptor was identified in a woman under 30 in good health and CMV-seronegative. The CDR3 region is CASSIQSSGNTIYF. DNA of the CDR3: TGTGCCAGCAGTATACAGAGCTCTGGAAACACCATATATTTT.